A selection of T cell receptor beta chains follows, all from one sample in a study of glioma-infiltrating T cells. TCRdb re-called the multiplex PCR reads with MiXCR, one entry per CDR3 protein. Of several thousand distinct CDR3 sequences in the sample, approximately 34% were seen once. What was sequenced was glioma tissue, nonneoplastic brain tissue, or PBMCs (not recorded which). The receptor source for this set is a human donor with low-grade glioma or glioblastoma, undergoing nonglioma brain surgery, or in good health (not recorded which). CDR3s include the opening cysteine and the closing phenylalanine or tryptophan. The order of the fields is CDR3 length, clone size, D gene, J gene, V gene, CDR3 DNA, CDR3 protein. D genes are given only for firm matches. Size values are once, few and many counts, or a class for expanded clones, and some rows have none.

14,-,-,TRBJ2-3,TRBV15,TGTGCCACCAGCAGGGACATTATCACAGATACGCAGTATTTT,CATSRDIITDTQYF
13,once,-,TRBJ2-1,TRBV19,TGTGCCAGTAGTATCCCCGAGAGTTACATTCAGTTCTTC,CASSIPESYIQFF
15,-,-,TRBJ2-3,TRBV30,TGTGCCTGGAGTGTAAGGGGGTTTGGCACAGATACGCAGTATTTT,CAWSVRGFGTDTQYF
14,once,-,TRBJ2-3,TRBV7-8,TGTGCCAGCCTCAGGGTTGTGCGCACAGATAGGCAGTATTTT,CASLRVVRTDRQYF
14,medium-sized,-,TRBJ2-3,TRBV11-2,TGTGCCAGCAGCTTAGTAAGATTCACAGATACGCAGTATTTT,CASSLVRFTDTQYF
15,many,TRBD1,TRBJ1-2,TRBV2,TGTGCCAGCAGTGAACCGGACAGGGGGCGAAATGGCTACACCTTC,CASSEPDRGRNGYTF
16,medium-sized,-,TRBJ1-6,TRBV2,TGTGCCAGCAGTGAGCAACCGAGCTCCTATAATTCACCCCTCCACTTT,CASSEQPSSYNSPLHF
13,medium-sized,-,TRBJ2-1,TRBV6-1,TGTGCCAGCAGTTCCACGGACGGTAATGAGCAGTTCTTC,CASSSTDGNEQFF
14,many,-,TRBJ2-5,TRBV2,TGTGCCAGCAGTGAAATGGAGCTCCAAGAGACCCAGTACTTC,CASSEMELQETQYF
16,medium-sized,TRBD1,TRBJ2-1,TRBV11-2,TGTGCCAGCAGCTTAACCCGGGACAGGGCATTTTATGAGCAGTTCTTC,CASSLTRDRAFYEQFF
14,medium-sized,-,TRBJ1-5,TRBV2,TGTGCCAGCAGTGGTGTGAATAGCAATCAGCCCCAGCATTTT,CASSGVNSNQPQHF